What follows are 14 T cell receptor beta chains derived from one specimen sequenced in a study of cytomegalovirus exposure and HLA in healthy donors. Primers for the PCR totalled 60 Vbeta and 13 Jbeta. Generated by immunoSEQ multiplex PCR, the TCRdb table keeps only in-frame clones and is missing some. Of about 130,000 clones listed, around two thirds were seen once; the top ten hold under 2.5%. The sample comprised PBMCs. These receptors were collected from an older woman in good health and CMV-seropositive.

This chain uses TRBV11-1 with TRBJ2-5; D is unresolved. The germline gives CDR1 SGHAT, CDR2 FQDESV (reference sequence). Trimming took 2 bases from V and 2 from J, leaving 9 bases between them. There are 14 residues in the CDR3. CDR3 in amino acids: CASSLSNSQETQYF. DNA for the CDR3: TGTGCCAGCAGCTTAAGCAACTCACAAGAGACCCAGTACTTC.

The gene calls are TRBV30 and TRBJ2-7; D might be TRBD1 (6 bases). This CDR3 contains 13 residues. The V gene's germline CDR1 is GTSNPN and CDR2 SVGIG (reference sequence). Trimming pared 2 bases from V and 3 bases from J, leaving 11 bases between. The CDR3 reads CAWSPGTFYEQYF. The CDR3 coding sequence is TGTGCCTGGAGTCCCGGGACATTCTACGAGCAGTACTTC.

This chain uses TRBV25-1 with TRBJ2-3; no clear D. Germline CDR1 reads MGHDK; CDR2 reads SYGVNS. Deletions cut 2 bases from V and 3 bases from J, with 6 bases between. The CDR3 spans 13 residues. Here the CDR3 reads CASSETLTDTQYF. The CDR3 DNA reads TGTGCCAGCAGTGAAACTCTTACAGATACGCAGTATTTT.

The sample holds a few counts of this clone. The genes are TRBV6-1 and TRBJ1-6; 9 bases match TRBD1. Losses at the gene ends were 1 base for V and 9 bases for J; bases not matched to a gene: 4. The CDR3 is 15 amino acids. Per the germline V gene, CDR1 is MNHNS and CDR2 is SASEGT. The CDR3 loop reads CASSEVGGQGSPLHF. CDR3 coding DNA: TGTGCCAGCAGTGAAGTTGGGGGACAGGGTTCACCCCTCCACTTT.

The rearrangement links TRBV28 to TRBJ2-1; 11 nucleotides match TRBD2. The germline V gene encodes CDR1 MDHEN and CDR2 SYDVKM. V shed 7 bases and J 8 bases; nucleotides not matched to a gene: 1. This CDR3 comprises 12 residues. The CDR3 spells CASNSGRDEQFF. In DNA, the CDR3 is TGTGCCAGCAATAGCGGGAGGGATGAGCAGTTCTTC.

The chain links TRBV15 to TRBJ2-5; perhaps TRBD1 as D (6 bases). The CDR3 runs to 14 residues. V gave up 1 base and J gave up 2 bases, with 8 bases separating them. Germline V gene sequence: CDR1 LNHNV, CDR2 YYDKDF (reference sequence). In DNA, the CDR3 is TGTGCCACCAGCAGAGGGACAGCTCAAGAGACCCAGTACTTC. As protein: CATSRGTAQETQYF.

This clone was seen only a few times. This rearrangement joins TRBV7-8 to TRBJ2-3, with D tentatively TRBD2 (6 bases). V was trimmed by 2 bases and J by 2 bases, leaving 23 bases between them. In germline, CDR1 is SGHVS, CDR2 FQNEAQ. This CDR3 has 19 amino acids. The CDR3 nucleotides are TGTGCCAGCAGCTTATTGAATAGAGGAAAAGGGAGGATCACAGATACGCAGTATTTT. This encodes CASSLLNRGKGRITDTQYF.

This chain's CDR3 is CASSPGVGGAGTQYF. In nucleotides, the CDR3 is TGTGCCAGCAGCCCAGGAGTTGGGGGCGCAGGGACCCAGTACTTC. The V and J genes are TRBV7-7 and TRBJ2-5, with D possibly matching TRBD1 (6 bases). The germline CDR1 and CDR2 sequences are SSHAT and FNYEAQ (reference sequence). The CDR3 spans 15 residues. V was pared by 5 bases and J by 7 bases, with 20 bases between. Full variable domain (rest looked up from reference TRBV7-7 and TRBJ2-5): GAGVSQSPRYKVTKRGQDVTLRCDPISSHATLYWYQQALGQGPEFLTYFNYEAQPDKSGLPSDRFSAERPEGSISTLTIQRTEQRDSAMYRCASSPGVGGAGTQYFGPGTRLLVL.

The chain employs TRBV6-5 and TRBJ1-2; D uncertain. The CDR3 spans 13 residues. Germline CDR1 and CDR2: MNHEY and SVGAGI. Between the trimmed V and J ends, which lost 4 bases and 5 bases, there was a span of 11 bases. In DNA, the CDR3 is TGTGCCAGCAGTTTTGAGGGAAGGTATGGCTACACCTTC. Protein sequence: CASSFEGRYGYTF.

The V call is TRBV11-2, the J call TRBJ1-3; 8 bases are shared with TRBD1. Germline lookup yields CDR1 SGHAT and CDR2 FQNNGV. Unmatched junction bases numbered 8, after V lost 4 bases and J lost 3 bases. The CDR3 totals 16 residues. CDR3: CASSYRTGTGGNTIYF. Here the CDR3 DNA reads TGTGCCAGCAGCTATCGGACAGGGACGGGTGGAAACACCATATATTTT.

The chain combines TRBV29-1 with TRBJ1-1, with D perhaps matching TRBD1 (5 bases). Trimming cost V 4 bases and J 5 bases, with 14 bases left between them. The CDR3 is made up of 13 amino acids. Germline lookup yields CDR1 SQVTM and CDR2 ANQGSEA. Here the CDR3 reads CSVAEGRGTEAFF. The CDR3, as DNA: TGCAGCGTTGCGGAGGGGAGAGGGACTGAAGCTTTCTTT.

The chain carries TRBV6-1 and TRBJ1-1, with D possibly matching TRBD1 (6 bases). In germline, CDR1 is MNHNS, CDR2 SASEGT. V lost 10 bases and J lost 5, with 17 bases in between. The CDR3 has 13 amino acids. This CDR3 is CATRTGWNTEAFF. The CDR3 nucleotides read TGTGCCACACGTACAGGGTGGAATACTGAAGCTTTCTTT.

The rearrangement uses TRBV7-9 and TRBJ1-1; TRBD1 matches at 8 bases. The V gene end was trimmed by 8 bases and the J gene end by 4 bases; junction bases not matched to a gene: 9. The CDR3 loop spans 14 amino acids. Germline CDR1 and CDR2: SEHNR and FQNEAQ (reference sequence). This CDR3 reads CASGTLTGVTEAFF. The CDR3 region has the DNA TGTGCCAGCGGGACCTTGACAGGGGTCACTGAAGCTTTCTTT. The complete variable domain, with remaining parts taken from reference TRBV7-9 and TRBJ1-1, reads DTGVSQNPRHKITKRGQNVTFRCDPISEHNRLYWYRQTLGQGPEFLTYFQNEAQLEKSRLLSDRFSAERPKGSFSTLEIQRTEQGDSAMYLCASGTLTGVTEAFFGQGTRLTVV.

There are a few counts of this clone. This chain connects TRBV6-5 to TRBJ2-7, with TRBD1 matching over 10 bases. V lost 4 bases to trimming and J lost 4 bases; unmatched junction nucleotides: 4. The CDR3 spans 14 residues. The germline V gene encodes CDR1 MNHEY and CDR2 SVGAGI. CDR3 in amino acids: CASSSGTGEYEQYF. The CDR3 nucleotides read TGTGCCAGCAGTTCCGGGACAGGGGAATACGAGCAGTACTTC.